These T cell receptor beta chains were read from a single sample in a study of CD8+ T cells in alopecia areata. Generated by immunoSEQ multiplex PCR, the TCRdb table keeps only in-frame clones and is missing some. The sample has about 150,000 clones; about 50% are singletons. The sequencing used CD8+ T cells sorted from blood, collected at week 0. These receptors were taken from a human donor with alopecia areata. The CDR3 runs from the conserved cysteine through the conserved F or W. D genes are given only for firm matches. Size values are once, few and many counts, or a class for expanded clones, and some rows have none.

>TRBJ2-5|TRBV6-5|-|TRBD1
TGTGCCAGCAGACCTTTGACAGGGGTGACGGAGACCCAGTACTTC
CASRPLTGVTETQYF
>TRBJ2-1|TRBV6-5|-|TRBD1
TGTGCCAGCATAGGGCAGGGGGCATTTCATGAGCAGTTCTTC
CASIGQGAFHEQFF
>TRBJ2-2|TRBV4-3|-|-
TGCGCCAGCAGCCAAGATCGGTCCAGGTACGGCCGGGAGCTGTTTTTT
CASSQDRSRYGRELFF
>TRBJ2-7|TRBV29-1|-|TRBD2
TGCAGCGCGTGGGTGAGCGGGGGGGAGGAGCAGTACTTC
CSAWVSGGEEQYF
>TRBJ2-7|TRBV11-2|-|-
TGTGCCAGCAGCACGGACTCGAGCTCCTACGAGCAGTACTTC
CASSTDSSSYEQYF
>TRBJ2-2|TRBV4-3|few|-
TGCGCCAGCAGCCAAGTGGACAGTTACACCGGGGAGCTGTTTTTT
CASSQVDSYTGELFF
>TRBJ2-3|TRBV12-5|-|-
TGTGCTAGTGGTTGGAAGGCAGACCCGCAGTATTTT
CASGWKADPQYF
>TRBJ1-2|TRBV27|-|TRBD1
TGTGCCAGCAGACGGACAGGCGACTATGGCTACACCTTC
CASRRTGDYGYTF
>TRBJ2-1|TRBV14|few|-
TGTGCCAGCAGCCAACGTGACGGGGGCCGCGACAATGAGCAGTTCTTC
CASSQRDGGRDNEQFF
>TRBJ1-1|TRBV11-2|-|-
TGTGCCAGCAGCTTGGAGAGACAGTCTCACACTGAAGCTTTCTTT
CASSLERQSHTEAFF
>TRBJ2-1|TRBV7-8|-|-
TGTGCCAGCAGCACCGGGGCGGGCTCCTACAATGAGCAGTTCTTC
CASSTGAGSYNEQFF
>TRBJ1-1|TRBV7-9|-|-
TGTGCCAGCAGTACGAACACTGAAGCTTTCTTT
CASSTNTEAFF
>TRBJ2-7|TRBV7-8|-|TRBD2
TGTGCCAGCAGCTGGGGGACTAGCGACGAGCAGTACTTC
CASSWGTSDEQYF
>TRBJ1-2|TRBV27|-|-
TGTGCCAGCAGTCCGTCCCCGTCGAACTATGGCTACACCTTC
CASSPSPSNYGYTF
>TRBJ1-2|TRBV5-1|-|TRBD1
TGCGCCAGCAGCCTCCTACAGGGGAAAGGCGGCTACACCTTC
CASSLLQGKGGYTF
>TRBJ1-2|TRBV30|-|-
TGTGCCTGGAGTGCAGGGAACTATGGCTACACCTTC
CAWSAGNYGYTF
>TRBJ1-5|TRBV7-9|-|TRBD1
TGTGCCAGCAGCGCGGGACAGGGATATCAGCCCCAGCATTTT
CASSAGQGYQPQHF
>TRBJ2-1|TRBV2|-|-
TGTGCCAGCAGACCGGCCTTAGAAGAGCAGTTCTTC
CASRPALEEQFF
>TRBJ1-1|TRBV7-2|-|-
TGTGCCAGCAGCCCTAATAGGACCTCTGAAGCTTTCTTT
CASSPNRTSEAFF
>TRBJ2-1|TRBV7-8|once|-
TGTGCCAGCAGCCCCGACGACAGTTACAATGAGCAGTTCTTC
CASSPDDSYNEQFF
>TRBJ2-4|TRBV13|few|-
TGTGCCAGCAGCCGGGGGACAGTAAACATTCAGTACTTC
CASSRGTVNIQYF
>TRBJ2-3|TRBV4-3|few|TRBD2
TGCGCCAGCAGCCCATCCCTAGCGGGGGCCTTCACAGATACGCAGTATTTT
CASSPSLAGAFTDTQYF
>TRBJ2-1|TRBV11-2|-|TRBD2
TGTGCCAGCAGCTTACGGTCGGGGGGTGAGCAGTTCTTC
CASSLRSGGEQFF
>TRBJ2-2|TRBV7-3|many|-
TGTGCCAGCAGCCTTATCGGGACCGGGGAGCTGTTTTTT
CASSLIGTGELFF
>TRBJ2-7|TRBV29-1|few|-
TGCAGCGTTGAAACAGGAGACTACGAGCAGTACTTC
CSVETGDYEQYF
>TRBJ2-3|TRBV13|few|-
TGTGCCAGCGATGAACGGAAGACCCGGCGAGATACGCAGTATTTT
CASDERKTRRDTQYF
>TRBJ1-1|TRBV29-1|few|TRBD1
TGCAGCGTGTTTAAAACAGGGGGTGGCACTGAAGCTTTCTTT
CSVFKTGGGTEAFF